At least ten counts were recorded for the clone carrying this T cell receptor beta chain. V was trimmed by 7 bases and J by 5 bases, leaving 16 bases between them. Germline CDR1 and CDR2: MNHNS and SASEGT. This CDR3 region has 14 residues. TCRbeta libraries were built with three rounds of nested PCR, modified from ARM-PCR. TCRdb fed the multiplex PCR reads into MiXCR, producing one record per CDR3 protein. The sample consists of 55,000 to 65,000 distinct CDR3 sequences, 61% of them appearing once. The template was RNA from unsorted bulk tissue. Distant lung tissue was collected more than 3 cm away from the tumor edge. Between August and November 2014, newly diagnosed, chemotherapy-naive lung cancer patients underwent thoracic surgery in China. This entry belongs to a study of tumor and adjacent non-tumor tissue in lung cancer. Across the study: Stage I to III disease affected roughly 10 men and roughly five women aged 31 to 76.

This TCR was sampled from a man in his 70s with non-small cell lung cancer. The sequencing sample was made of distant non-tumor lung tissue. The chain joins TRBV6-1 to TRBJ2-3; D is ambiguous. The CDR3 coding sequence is TGTGCCAGCACTCATGGCCCAGCTAAAGATACGCAGTATTTT. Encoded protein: CASTHGPAKDTQYF.